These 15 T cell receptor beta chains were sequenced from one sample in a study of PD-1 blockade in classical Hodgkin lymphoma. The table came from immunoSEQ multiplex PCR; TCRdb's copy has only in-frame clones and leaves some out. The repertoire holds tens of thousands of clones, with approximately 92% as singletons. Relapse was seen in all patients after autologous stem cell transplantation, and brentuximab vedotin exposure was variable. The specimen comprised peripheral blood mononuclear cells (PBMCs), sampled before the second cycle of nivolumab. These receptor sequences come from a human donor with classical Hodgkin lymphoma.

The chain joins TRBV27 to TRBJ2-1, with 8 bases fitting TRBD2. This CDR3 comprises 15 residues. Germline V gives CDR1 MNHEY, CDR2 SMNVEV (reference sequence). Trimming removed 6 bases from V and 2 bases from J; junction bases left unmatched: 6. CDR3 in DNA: TGTGCCAGCAGCCTTTTAGCGGGACCCTACAATGAGCAGTTCTTC. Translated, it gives CASSLLAGPYNEQFF.

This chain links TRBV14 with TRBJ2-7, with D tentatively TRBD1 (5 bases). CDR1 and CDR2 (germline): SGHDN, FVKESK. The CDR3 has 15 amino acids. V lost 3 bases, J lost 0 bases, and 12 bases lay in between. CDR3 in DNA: TGTGCCAGCAGCCAGTACGACAGAAGCTCCTACGAGCAGTACTTC. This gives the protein CASSQYDRSSYEQYF.

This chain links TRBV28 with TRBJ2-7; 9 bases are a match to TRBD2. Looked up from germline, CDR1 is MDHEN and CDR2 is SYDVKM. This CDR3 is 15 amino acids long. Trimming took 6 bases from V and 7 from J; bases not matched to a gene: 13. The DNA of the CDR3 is TGTGCCAGCAGGGGAAACCTAGCGGGATCGGGAGAGCAGTACTTC. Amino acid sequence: CASRGNLAGSGEQYF.

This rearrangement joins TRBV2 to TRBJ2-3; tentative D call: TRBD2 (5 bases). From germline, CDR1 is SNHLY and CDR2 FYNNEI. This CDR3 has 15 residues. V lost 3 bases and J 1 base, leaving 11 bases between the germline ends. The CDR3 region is CASSDIGRGTDTQYF. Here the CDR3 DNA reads TGTGCCAGCAGTGACATAGGGAGAGGCACAGATACGCAGTATTTT.

The CDR3 DNA sequence: TGTGCCAGCAGTTTAAACCCTCGGGTGGGGGAAAAACTGTTTTTT. The encoded protein is CASSLNPRVGEKLFF. The chain links TRBV28 to TRBJ1-4; D is ambiguous. The germline V gene encodes CDR1 MDHEN and CDR2 SYDVKM. Trimming left V 2 bases short and J 8 bases short, with 15 bases between. This CDR3 comprises 15 residues.

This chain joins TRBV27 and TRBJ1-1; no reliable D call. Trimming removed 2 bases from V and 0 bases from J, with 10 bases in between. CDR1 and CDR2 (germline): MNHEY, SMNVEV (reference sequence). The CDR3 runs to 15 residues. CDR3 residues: CASSLEGTVNTEAFF. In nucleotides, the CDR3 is TGTGCCAGCAGTTTAGAGGGCACGGTGAACACTGAAGCTTTCTTT.

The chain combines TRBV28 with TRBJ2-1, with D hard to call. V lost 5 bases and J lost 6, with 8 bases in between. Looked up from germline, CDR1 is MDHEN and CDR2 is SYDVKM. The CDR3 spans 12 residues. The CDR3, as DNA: TGTGCCAGCAGTGAGTCCGGCAATGAGCAGTTCTTC. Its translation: CASSESGNEQFF.

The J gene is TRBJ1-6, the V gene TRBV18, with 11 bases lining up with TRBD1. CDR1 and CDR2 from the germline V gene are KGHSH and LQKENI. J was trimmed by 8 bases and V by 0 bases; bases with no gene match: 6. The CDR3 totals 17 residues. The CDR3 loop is CASSPPLGQGADSPLHF. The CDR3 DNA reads TGTGCCAGCTCACCACCGTTAGGACAGGGGGCCGATTCACCCCTCCACTTT. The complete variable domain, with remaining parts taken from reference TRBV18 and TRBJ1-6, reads NAGVMQNPRHLVRRRGQEARLRCSPMKGHSHVYWYRQLPEEGLKFMVYLQKENIIDESGMPKERFSAEFPKEGPSILRIQQVVRGDSAAYFCASSPPLGQGADSPLHFGNGTRLTVT.

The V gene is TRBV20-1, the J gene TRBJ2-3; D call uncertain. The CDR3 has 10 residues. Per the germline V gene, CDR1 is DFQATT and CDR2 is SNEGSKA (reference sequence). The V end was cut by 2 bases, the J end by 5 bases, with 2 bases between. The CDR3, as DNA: TGCAGTGCTAGAAGAGATACGCAGTATTTT. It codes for CSARRDTQYF.

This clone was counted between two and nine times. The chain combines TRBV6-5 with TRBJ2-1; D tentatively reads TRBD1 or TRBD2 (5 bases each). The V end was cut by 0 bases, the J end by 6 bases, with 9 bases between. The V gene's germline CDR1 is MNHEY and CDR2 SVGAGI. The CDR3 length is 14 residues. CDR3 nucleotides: TGTGCCAGCAGTTACTCGGGGCTAGCCAATGAGCAGTTCTTC. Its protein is CASSYSGLANEQFF.

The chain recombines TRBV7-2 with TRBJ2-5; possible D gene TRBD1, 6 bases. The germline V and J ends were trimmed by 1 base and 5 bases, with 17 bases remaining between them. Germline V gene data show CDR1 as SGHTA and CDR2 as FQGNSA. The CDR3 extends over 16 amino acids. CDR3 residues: CASSLEGAGVWETQYF. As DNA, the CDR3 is TGTGCCAGCAGCTTAGAGGGCGCAGGGGTATGGGAGACCCAGTACTTC.

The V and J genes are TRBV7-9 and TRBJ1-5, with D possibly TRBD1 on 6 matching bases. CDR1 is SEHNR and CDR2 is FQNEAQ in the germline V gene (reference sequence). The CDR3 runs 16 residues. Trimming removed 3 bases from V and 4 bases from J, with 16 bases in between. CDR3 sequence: CASSFNTGTRNQPQHF. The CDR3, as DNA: TGTGCCAGCAGCTTTAATACCGGGACACGGAATCAGCCCCAGCATTTT.

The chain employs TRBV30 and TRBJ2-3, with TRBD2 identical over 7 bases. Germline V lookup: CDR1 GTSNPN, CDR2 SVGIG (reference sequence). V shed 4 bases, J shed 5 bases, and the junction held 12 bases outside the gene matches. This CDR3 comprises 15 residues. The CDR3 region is CAWTAGTNFGDTQYF. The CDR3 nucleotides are TGTGCCTGGACGGCAGGGACTAACTTCGGAGATACGCAGTATTTT.

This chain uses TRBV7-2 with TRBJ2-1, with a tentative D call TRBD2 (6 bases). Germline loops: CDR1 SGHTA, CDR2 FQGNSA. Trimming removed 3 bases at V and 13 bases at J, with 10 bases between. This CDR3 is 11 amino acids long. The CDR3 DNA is TGTGCCAGCAGCTTTGGGACTTCTCAGTTCTTC. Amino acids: CASSFGTSQFF.

CDR3 bases: TGTGCAAGTCGCTTAGGAGGGGACTACCATTACGAGCAGTACTTC. Protein sequence: CASRLGGDYHYEQYF. The chain uses TRBV12-2 and TRBJ2-7; TRBD2, the D gene given by the table, was not confirmed from the DNA. TRBV12-2 is recorded as a pseudogene. The CDR3 consists of 15 residues.